These 21 T cell receptor beta chains share one sample of origin, sequenced in a study of T cell responses to AZD1222 COVID-19 vaccine. Profiling relied on immunoSEQ multiplex PCR, and the TCRdb table lists in-frame clones only, not all of them. The sample yields 100,000 to 150,000 clones, around 87% seen once. This specimen consisted of peripheral blood, obtained on day 0 of AZD1222 vaccination. These receptors were obtained from an adult in good health.

V and J are TRBV6-5 and TRBJ1-2; tentatively, D is TRBD1 (6 bases). The CDR3 extends over 13 amino acids. The germline gives CDR1 MNHEY, CDR2 SVGAGI. The V end was cut by 6 bases, the J end by 4 bases, with 12 bases between. The DNA for the CDR3 is TGTGCCAGCAGCGGCGACAGGTTCTATGGCTACACCTTC. As protein: CASSGDRFYGYTF.

The CDR3: CASSFVAGHGPLHF. Written as DNA, the CDR3 is TGTGCCAGCAGTTTCGTCGCGGGGCATGGACCCCTCCACTTT. V is TRBV28 and J is TRBJ1-6; D perhaps matches TRBD1 (5 bases). The CDR3 is 14 amino acids. The germline gives CDR1 MDHEN, CDR2 SYDVKM. V was trimmed by 3 bases and J by 12 bases, leaving 15 bases between them.

The rearrangement links TRBV29-1 to TRBJ1-1, with D hard to call. Germline CDR1 reads SQVTM; CDR2 reads ANQGSEA. V gave up 6 bases and J gave up 6 bases, with 11 bases separating them. The CDR3 totals 11 residues. The CDR3 reads CSVYYDSEAFF. The CDR3 DNA reads as TGCAGCGTCTACTACGACTCTGAAGCTTTCTTT.

The chain joins TRBV27 to TRBJ2-2; 9 nucleotides line up with TRBD2. This CDR3 spans 17 amino acids. V lost 2 bases, J lost 7 bases, and 11 bases stayed unmatched. Germline assignment: CDR1 MNHEY and CDR2 SMNVEV (reference sequence). CDR3 loop: CASSLGGLAGWGGELFF. The CDR3 bases are TGTGCCAGCAGTTTAGGGGGGCTAGCGGGATGGGGCGGGGAGCTGTTTTTT.

This clone was seen a few times. V usage is TRBV5-1 and J usage is TRBJ1-2; 10 bases fit TRBD1. With V trimmed by 4 bases and J by 8 bases, 8 bases remained unmatched. The V gene's germline CDR1 is SGHRS and CDR2 YFSETQ. CDR3 size: 14 residues. DNA of the CDR3: TGCGCCAGCAGCCGAGGGGACAGGGGCGGAGGCTACACCTTC. The encoded protein is CASSRGDRGGGYTF.

This chain connects TRBV5-1 to TRBJ2-1, with a possible D match to TRBD1 (5 bases). Germline CDR1 and CDR2: SGHRS and YFSETQ. The CDR3 extends over 13 amino acids. The V and J ends lost 4 bases and 4 bases respectively, with 9 bases between them. CDR3 in amino acids: CASSLQDYNEQFF. For the CDR3, the DNA is TGCGCCAGCAGCCTACAGGATTACAATGAGCAGTTCTTC.

The V gene is TRBV7-2, the J gene TRBJ2-7, with a weak D call TRBD1 (8 bases). Germline V gene sequence: CDR1 SGHTA, CDR2 FQGNSA. The V end lost 1 base, the J end lost 5 bases, and 12 bases lay between the germline ends. The length of the CDR3 is 14 residues. This CDR3 is CASSLGTGRDEQYF. The CDR3, as DNA: TGTGCCAGCAGCTTAGGGACAGGGAGGGACGAGCAGTACTTC.

The chain links TRBV7-8 to TRBJ1-1; D unresolved. The CDR3 is 15 amino acids. Between the trimmed V and J ends, which lost 1 base and 1 base, there was a span of 10 bases. The germline CDR1 and CDR2 sequences are SGHVS and FQNEAQ. CDR3 nucleotides: TGTGCCAGCAGCTTAGAGGCCCTACCGAACACTGAAGCTTTCTTT. Its translation is CASSLEALPNTEAFF.

This chain connects TRBV28 to TRBJ1-2; D gene unclear. In germline, CDR1 is MDHEN, CDR2 SYDVKM. CDR3 length: 13 residues. V was shortened by 2 bases and J by 5 bases, with 9 bases between the two germline ends. CDR3 DNA sequence: TGTGCCAGCAGTTTAAATCCTCGATATGGCTACACCTTC. It translates to CASSLNPRYGYTF.

This chain connects TRBV21-1 to TRBJ1-4; the table's D gene call, TRBD1, was not cross checked with the DNA. TRBV21-1 is tagged as a pseudogene. This CDR3 has 13 amino acids. Written as DNA, the CDR3 is TGTGCCAGCAGCAAATGGACACTCGAAAAACTGTTTTTT. Translating it yields CASSKWTLEKLFF.

The V and J genes are TRBV27 and TRBJ2-5; D possibly corresponds to TRBD2 (6 bases). The CDR3 is 12 amino acids. The V gene's germline CDR1 is MNHEY and CDR2 SMNVEV (reference sequence). The V gene lost 3 bases and the J gene lost 7 bases, with 9 bases spanning the gap. CDR3 DNA sequence: TGTGCCAGCAGTTTGGGGGGAGGGACCCAGTACTTC. Translated, it gives CASSLGGGTQYF.

The rearrangement uses TRBV28 and TRBJ1-1; TRBD1 is a possible D gene (5 bases). The CDR3 runs 13 residues. The ends were cut back, 6 bases at V and 5 bases at J, with 13 bases in the middle. Germline V gives CDR1 MDHEN, CDR2 SYDVKM. Written as DNA, the CDR3 is TGTGCCAGCAGGTTGGGGGGTCGAACTGAAGCTTTCTTT. Its protein is CASRLGGRTEAFF. The variable domain in full, completed from reference TRBV28 and TRBJ1-1, reads DVKVTQSSRYLVKRTGEKVFLECVQDMDHENMFWYRQDPGLGLRLIYFSYDVKMKEKGDIPEGYSVSREKKERFSLILESASTNQTSMYLCASRLGGRTEAFFGQGTRLTVV.

This clone has a handful of counts. The chain combines TRBV4-1 with TRBJ2-7; either TRBD1 or TRBD2 may supply D (5 bases each). The V end was cut by 3 bases, the J end by 3 bases, with 15 bases between. This CDR3 region has 15 residues. From germline, CDR1 is MGHRA and CDR2 YSYEKL. This CDR3 is CASSHLSRGDYEQYF. In nucleotides, the CDR3 is TGCGCCAGCAGCCACCTATCGCGAGGGGACTACGAGCAGTACTTC.

V usage is TRBV6-2 or TRBV6-3 and J usage is TRBJ2-5; 11 positions match TRBD2. The V gene's germline CDR1 is MNHEY and CDR2 SVGEGT. Trimming took 6 bases from V and 4 from J; bases not matched to a gene: 16. This CDR3 has 18 amino acids. CDR3 region: CASSTSGRSGRDRETQYF. The CDR3 DNA follows: TGTGCCAGCAGCACTAGCGGGAGAAGCGGGAGGGATAGAGAGACCCAGTACTTC.

V and J are TRBV19 and TRBJ1-2; D gene uncertain. CDR1 is LNHDA and CDR2 is SQIVND in the germline V gene (reference sequence). The CDR3 sequence is 11 residues long. Trimming took off 6 bases at V and 8 bases at J, with 10 bases between the two ends. CDR3 in amino acids: CASRADVGYTF. For the CDR3, the DNA is TGTGCCAGTAGGGCGGATGTGGGCTACACCTTC.

V usage is TRBV20-1 and J usage is TRBJ2-3; the match to TRBD2 covers 8 bases. The CDR3 covers 18 residues. V dropped 3 bases and J dropped 2; count of bases not matched to a gene: 16. Germline assignment: CDR1 DFQATT and CDR2 SNEGSKA (reference sequence). The CDR3 protein is CSASEGSGEPKYTDTQYF. The CDR3 nucleotides are TGCAGTGCTAGTGAGGGTAGCGGGGAGCCAAAATACACAGATACGCAGTATTTT.

The V call is TRBV24-1, the J call TRBJ2-3; unclear D gene. This CDR3 has 14 amino acids. The germline CDR1 and CDR2 sequences are KGHDR and SFDVKD. Trimming stripped 7 bases from V and 0 bases from J, with 10 bases between. The CDR3 is CATSSGPSTDTQYF. CDR3 DNA: TGTGCCACCAGCTCAGGACCCAGCACAGATACGCAGTATTTT.

CDR3 sequence (DNA): TGTGCCAGCAGCCAAGATTTTGCAGGGGGAACCTCGGGAGGCTACACCTTC. The encoded protein is CASSQDFAGGTSGGYTF. The V gene is TRBV4-2, the J gene TRBJ1-2, with 7 bases aligning to TRBD1. Trimming took 0 bases from V and 8 from J; bases not matched to a gene: 15. This CDR3 is built from 17 residues. From germline, CDR1 is LGHNA and CDR2 YNFKEQ.

This clone was counted a few times. This chain connects TRBV6-1 to TRBJ1-5; TRBD1 matches at 9 bases. This CDR3 is 16 amino acids long. Germline V lookup: CDR1 MNHNS, CDR2 SASEGT. Trimming cost V 3 bases and J 3 bases; bases outside gene matches: 6. The CDR3 DNA reads TGTGCCAGCAGTGAGGGACAGGGTTTTCCCAATCAGCCCCAGCATTTT. Translated, it gives CASSEGQGFPNQPQHF.

This clone appeared a single time. V usage is TRBV28 and J usage is TRBJ2-1; D call uncertain. The CDR3 covers 14 residues. The V end was cut by 2 bases, the J end by 8 bases, with 13 bases between. CDR1 and CDR2 from the germline V gene are MDHEN and SYDVKM. The CDR3 DNA is TGTGCCAGCAGTTTAAGAGTAAATTGGGATGAGCAGTTCTTC. Its protein is CASSLRVNWDEQFF.

This clone was detected only a few times. The chain recombines TRBV7-9 with TRBJ2-2; D unclear. Germline V gene data show CDR1 as SEHNR and CDR2 as FQNEAQ (reference sequence). The CDR3 runs 12 residues. V was pared by 2 bases and J by 2 bases, with 0 bases between. CDR3: CASSLNTGELFF. The DNA of the CDR3 is TGTGCCAGCAGCTTAAACACCGGGGAGCTGTTTTTT.